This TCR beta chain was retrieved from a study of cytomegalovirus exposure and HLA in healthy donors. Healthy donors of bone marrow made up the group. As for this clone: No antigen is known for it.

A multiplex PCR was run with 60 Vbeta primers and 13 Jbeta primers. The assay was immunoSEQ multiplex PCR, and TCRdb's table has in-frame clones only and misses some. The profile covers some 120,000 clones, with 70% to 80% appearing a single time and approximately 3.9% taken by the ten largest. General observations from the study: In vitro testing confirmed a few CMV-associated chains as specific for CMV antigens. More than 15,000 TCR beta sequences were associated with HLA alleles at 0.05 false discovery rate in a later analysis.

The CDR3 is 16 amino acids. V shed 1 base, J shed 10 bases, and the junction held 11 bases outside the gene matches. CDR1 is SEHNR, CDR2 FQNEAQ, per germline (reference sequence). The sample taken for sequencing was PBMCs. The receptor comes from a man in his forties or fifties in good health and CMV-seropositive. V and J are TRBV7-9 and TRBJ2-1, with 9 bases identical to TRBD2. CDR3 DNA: TGTGCCAGCAGCTTAGACGGAGTAGCGGGAGTAAGCGAGCAGTTCTTC. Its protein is CASSLDGVAGVSEQFF.